This TCR beta chain was recorded in a study of preoperative IRX-2 immunotherapy in early breast cancer. This clone was observed a single time. The protocol was immunoSEQ multiplex PCR, while the TCRdb copy is restricted to in-frame clones and leaves out a portion. The table shows 30,000 to 45,000 clones, with 82% occurring only once. Regarding treatment: preoperative locoregional IRX-2 cytokine immunotherapy. Preoperative locoregional IRX-2 cytokine immunotherapy was tested in the phase Ib source study. The input for sequencing was lymph node tissue, taken after IRX-2 immunotherapy. The TCR sequence derives from a human donor with breast cancer.

CDR3 nucleotide sequence: TGTGCCAGCAGCTCACCGGACAGGGGGGTGTTTGAAGCTTTCTTT. This translates into CASSSPDRGVFEAFF. The chain is built from TRBV11-3 and TRBJ1-1; 10 bases map to TRBD1. J was trimmed by 7 bases and V by 4 bases; bases with no gene match: 9. Germline V gene data show CDR1 as SGHNT and CDR2 as YENEEA. The CDR3 loop spans 15 amino acids.